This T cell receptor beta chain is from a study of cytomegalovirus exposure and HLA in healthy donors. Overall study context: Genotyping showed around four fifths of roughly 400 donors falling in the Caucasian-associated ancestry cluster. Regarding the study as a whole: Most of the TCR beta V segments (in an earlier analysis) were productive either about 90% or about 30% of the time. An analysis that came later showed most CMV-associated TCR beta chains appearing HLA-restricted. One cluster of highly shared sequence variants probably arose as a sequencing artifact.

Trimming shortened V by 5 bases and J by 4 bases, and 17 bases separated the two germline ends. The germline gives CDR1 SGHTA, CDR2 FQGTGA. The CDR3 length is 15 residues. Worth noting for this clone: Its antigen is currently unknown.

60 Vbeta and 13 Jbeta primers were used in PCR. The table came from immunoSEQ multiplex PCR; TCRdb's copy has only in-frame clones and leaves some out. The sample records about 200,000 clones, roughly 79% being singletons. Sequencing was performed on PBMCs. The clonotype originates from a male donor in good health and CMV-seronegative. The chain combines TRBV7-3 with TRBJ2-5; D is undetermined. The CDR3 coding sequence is TGTGCCAGCAGCCCTCGACTGGAAACGGCAGAGACCCAGTACTTC. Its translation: CASSPRLETAETQYF.